The rows below give T cell receptor beta chains drawn from one sample of a study of beta chain features in type 1 diabetes. Assay used: immunoSEQ multiplex PCR; TCRdb lists only in-frame clones, some missing. The profile shows more than 140,000 clones, 9.5% to 10% of them singletons. The sequencing input was central memory CD4+ T cells from blood. These receptors were taken from a middle-aged woman in good health. Both conserved end residues are part of each CDR3. The D gene is left open where the match is weak. The listing skips clone size in some rows; elsewhere it reads once, few, many or a size class.

length: 13; D: NA; J: TRBJ1-1; size: NA; V: TRBV2; DNA: TGTGCCAGCAGGGAAGGGCATACGATTGAAGCTTTCTTT; CDR3: CASREGHTIEAFF
length: 14; D: NA; J: TRBJ1-6; size: many; V: TRBV7-9; DNA: TGTGCCAGCAGCTTAGGGCAGGGTCGTGCACCCCTCCACTTT; CDR3: CASSLGQGRAPLHF
length: 15; D: NA; J: TRBJ1-1; size: NA; V: TRBV7-6; DNA: TGTGCCAGCAGCTTACCGGCAGGGTTGGGCACTGAAGCTTTCTTT; CDR3: CASSLPAGLGTEAFF
length: 15; D: TRBD1; J: TRBJ2-3; size: few; V: TRBV5-8; DNA: TGTGCCAGCAGCCCTAACAGGGGCATCCTGGATACGCAGTATTTT; CDR3: CASSPNRGILDTQYF
length: 15; D: TRBD1; J: TRBJ2-5; size: NA; V: TRBV7-7; DNA: TGTGCCAGCAGCCAACAGACAGGGACACAAGAGACCCAGTACTTC; CDR3: CASSQQTGTQETQYF
length: 13; D: TRBD1; J: TRBJ2-7; size: NA; V: TRBV7-2; DNA: TGTGCCAGCAGCTGGGGACAGGGTCACGAGCAGTACTTC; CDR3: CASSWGQGHEQYF
length: 15; D: NA; J: TRBJ2-1; size: few; V: TRBV5-6; DNA: TGTGCCAGCAGCGGGGTGGGGGGGGGCCGCGATGAGCAGTTCTTC; CDR3: CASSGVGGGRDEQFF
length: 16; D: NA; J: TRBJ2-7; size: NA; V: TRBV18; DNA: TGTGCCAGCTCACCACTCCCGTTTCAGGGGGGCTACGAGCAGTACTTC; CDR3: CASSPLPFQGGYEQYF
length: 13; D: NA; J: TRBJ1-4; size: NA; V: TRBV7-2; DNA: TGTGCCAGCAGCTTAGATAGCGGTGAAAAACTGTTTTTT; CDR3: CASSLDSGEKLFF
length: 16; D: TRBD1; J: TRBJ2-7; size: few; V: TRBV18; DNA: TGTGCCAGCTCTCGCGGTGTAGGACAGGGGTCCTACGAGCAGTACTTC; CDR3: CASSRGVGQGSYEQYF
length: 16; D: TRBD1; J: TRBJ2-3; size: NA; V: TRBV9; DNA: TGTGCCAGCAGCGGGGGACAGGAGGCTTCCACAGATACGCAGTATTTT; CDR3: CASSGGQEASTDTQYF
length: 16; D: NA; J: TRBJ2-2; size: NA; V: TRBV2; DNA: TGTGCCAGCAGTGAAGCGGGGGGGCGGAACACCGGGGAGCTGTTTTTT; CDR3: CASSEAGGRNTGELFF
length: 13; D: TRBD1; J: TRBJ1-2; size: few; V: TRBV6-5; DNA: TGTGCCAGCAGACGGGACAGCAATTATGGCTACACCTTC; CDR3: CASRRDSNYGYTF
length: 13; D: NA; J: TRBJ2-5; size: few; V: TRBV4-1; DNA: TGCGCCAGCAGCCAGGAGACGACGGGTCCCCAGTACTTC; CDR3: CASSQETTGPQYF
length: 15; D: TRBD1; J: TRBJ2-1; size: NA; V: TRBV9; DNA: TGTGCCAGCAGCGACGGGACAGGGCACAACAATGAGCAGTTCTTC; CDR3: CASSDGTGHNNEQFF
length: 14; D: NA; J: TRBJ2-2; size: NA; V: TRBV6-1; DNA: TGTGCCGGGAAACTAGCTCCGAACACCGGGGAGCTGTTTTTT; CDR3: CAGKLAPNTGELFF
length: 18; D: TRBD2; J: TRBJ2-3; size: NA; V: TRBV5-6; DNA: TGTGCCAGCAGCCCTCTGCTCCGGACTAGCCTAGGCACAGATACGCAGTATTTT; CDR3: CASSPLLRTSLGTDTQYF
length: 12; D: NA; J: TRBJ1-4; size: few; V: TRBV5-8; DNA: TGTGCCAGCAGCCCACTAAATGAAAAACTGTTTTTT; CDR3: CASSPLNEKLFF
length: 12; D: TRBD1; J: TRBJ2-7; size: few; V: TRBV2; DNA: TGTGCCAGCTCCCGGGACAGCTACGAGCAGTACTTC; CDR3: CASSRDSYEQYF
length: 16; D: TRBD1; J: TRBJ1-1; size: few; V: TRBV9; DNA: TGTGCCAGCAGCGCTCAGGGGGCGTTGGTGGACACTGAAGCTTTCTTT; CDR3: CASSAQGALVDTEAFF
length: 17; D: TRBD2; J: TRBJ2-3; size: NA; V: TRBV5-1; DNA: TGCGCCAGCAGCTTGGCCGGGACTAGCGGGACCAAAGATACGCAGTATTTT; CDR3: CASSLAGTSGTKDTQYF
length: 14; D: TRBD1; J: TRBJ2-7; size: few; V: TRBV6-5; DNA: TGTGCCAGCACTGACAGGGCCTCAGGGGGCGAGCAGTACTTC; CDR3: CASTDRASGGEQYF
length: 13; D: NA; J: TRBJ1-1; size: NA; V: TRBV14; DNA: TGTGCCAGCAGCCAAAATCAGGGGTGGGGAGCTTTCTTT; CDR3: CASSQNQGWGAFF
length: 16; D: TRBD2; J: TRBJ2-3; size: few; V: TRBV10-1; DNA: TGCGCCAGCAGTGAGTCGACGGGGGGGAACACAGATACGCAGTATTTT; CDR3: CASSESTGGNTDTQYF
length: 16; D: NA; J: TRBJ2-6; size: few; V: TRBV18; DNA: TGTGCCAGCTCACCGCGGGCTGCCTCTGGGGCCAACGTCCTGACTTTC; CDR3: CASSPRAASGANVLTF
length: 15; D: TRBD2; J: TRBJ2-7; size: few; V: TRBV18; DNA: TGTGCCAGCTCACCTACTGCGGGGGGAGCCTACGAGCAGTACTTC; CDR3: CASSPTAGGAYEQYF
length: 13; D: NA; J: TRBJ1-5; size: NA; V: TRBV2; DNA: TGTGCCAGCGGGGGGGGAGTCGGGACCGCCCAGCATTTT; CDR3: CASGGGVGTAQHF
length: 16; D: TRBD1; J: TRBJ1-1; size: few; V: TRBV7-6; DNA: TGTGCCAGCAGCTCGTTCCGGGACAGTCTAGGCACTGAAGCTTTCTTT; CDR3: CASSSFRDSLGTEAFF
length: 13; D: NA; J: TRBJ2-7; size: NA; V: TRBV5-1; DNA: TGCGCCAGCAGTAAGGGGGGGGACTACGAGCAGTACTTC; CDR3: CASSKGGDYEQYF
length: 16; D: TRBD2; J: TRBJ2-1; size: few; V: TRBV5-1; DNA: TGCGCCAGCAGCTTGGGACGGGCGGGGGGCCGAGAACGGCAGTTCTTC; CDR3: CASSLGRAGGRERQFF
length: 17; D: TRBD2; J: TRBJ2-1; size: NA; V: TRBV2; DNA: TGTGCCAGCAGTGAAACGGAGACTAGCGGGTCTTACAATGAGCAGTTCTTC; CDR3: CASSETETSGSYNEQFF
length: 17; D: TRBD2; J: TRBJ2-1; size: NA; V: TRBV19; DNA: TGTGCCAGTAGTATAGACCTGGGAACAAGGGCGGGGGGCCAGCAGTTCTTC; CDR3: CASSIDLGTRAGGQQFF
length: 15; D: NA; J: TRBJ2-1; size: few; V: TRBV7-8; DNA: TGTGCCAGCAGCACGAGGGGGGGGGTCTACAATGAGCAGTTCTTC; CDR3: CASSTRGGVYNEQFF